The clone carrying this TCR beta chain was observed many times. Antigen unknown. The sample belongs to a study of CD8+CD57+ T cells in acquired aplastic anemia. Study overall: Across the sorted CD4+ and CD8+ cells, DNA amounts averaged about 3 ug.

Looked up from germline, CDR1 is SNHLY and CDR2 is FYNNEI. The CDR3 has 13 amino acids. V shed 2 bases and J shed 3 bases, with 7 bases lying between them. Template material for TCR beta VDJ and CDR3 profiling consisted of genomic DNA. TCRdb itself ran the reads through MiXCR, one entry per CDR3 protein. The sample carries 55,000 to 60,000 distinct CDR3 sequences, around 57% recorded once. In patients chosen for sequencing, flow cytometry had shown CD8+CD57+ cell expansion. Each patient gave a blood sample that was collected before any therapy had been received. Regarding the study as a whole: Patients and controls shared approximately 30 CD8+ CDR3 sequences, highly expressed in patients. Patients and controls had CD8+ Simpson's diversity values that were not significantly distinct.

This TCR came from a human donor with aplastic anemia. The V and J genes are TRBV2 and TRBJ2-5; D ambiguous. Sequenced: sorted CD4+, CD8+, or CD8+CD57+ T cells (not recorded which) from PBMCs. The CDR3 DNA reads TGTGCCAGCAGTGAAAGGTGGAAAGAGACCCAGTACTTC. This encodes CASSERWKETQYF.